This T cell receptor beta chain was captured in a study of T cells after yellow fever vaccination. Deletions cut 7 bases from V and 4 bases from J, with 20 bases between. Germline CDR1 and CDR2: MNHNS and SASEGT. This CDR3 is 15 amino acids long. There are a few counts of this clonotype. Its specificity is not known. Study-level points and caveats: Clonotypes appearing in both CD4 and CD8 compartments existed, and their share was small.

Via MiXCR, TCRdb re-called the 5' RACE reads, giving one row per CDR3 protein. The table shows just under 600,000 distinct CDR3 sequences, with approximately 13% occurring only once. J is TRBJ2-7 and V is TRBV6-1; D is unclear. The sequence was collected from a man aged 30 to 39 who received the YFV17D yellow fever vaccine. The sample consisted of PBMCs, taken on the day of the yellow fever booster vaccination. The CDR3, as DNA: TGTGCCAGCACCCACACCGAGTTCCTATATTACGAGCAGTACTTC. Protein sequence: CASTHTEFLYYEQYF.